Following are 19 T cell receptor beta chains from one sample sequenced in a study of T cell repertoires in cytomegalovirus infection. TCRdb reprocessed the reads via MiXCR and lists one record per CDR3 protein. The sample lists hundreds of thousands of distinct CDR3 sequences; approximately 34% were seen once. Sequencing was done on a sample of PBMCs. The receptors derive from a human donor in good health (CMV status not recorded). Some clones in this sample may be carry-over from other donors' samples.

This clonotype was found many times. CDR3 sequence: CASSLLGGRSTEAFF. DNA for the CDR3: TGTGCCAGCAGTCTTCTGGGGGGCAGGAGCACTGAAGCTTTCTTT. This chain links TRBV7-6 with TRBJ1-1; maybe TRBD1 (6 bases). The germline V gene encodes CDR1 SGHVS and CDR2 FNYEAQ. V lost 6 bases, J lost 4 bases, and 18 bases lay in between. The CDR3 contains 15 residues.

In its sample, this clonotype was seen a few times. The conserved closing phenylalanine or tryptophan is absent in this CDR3, likely reflecting a read error. This chain connects TRBV7-6 to TRBJ2-5, with D maybe TRBD2 (5 bases). The CDR3 is 14 residues long. CDR1 is SGHVS, CDR2 FNYEAQ, per germline. V was shortened by 6 bases and J by 2 bases, with 13 bases between the two germline ends. CDR3 sequence reads: CASSSDPGQETQYL. The CDR3 DNA is TGTGCCAGCAGTTCGGACCCGGGACAAGAGACCCAGTACTTA.

V is TRBV5-1 and J is TRBJ1-2; D is perhaps TRBD1 (6 bases). The V end lost 4 bases, the J end lost 4 bases, and 17 bases lay between the germline ends. The CDR3 is made up of 15 amino acids. The germline CDR1 and CDR2 sequences are SGHRS and YFSETQ. The CDR3 here is CASSTLRTATYGYTF. DNA of the CDR3: TGCGCCAGCAGCACCCTGAGGACAGCCACCTATGGCTACACCTTC.

The chain employs TRBV15 and TRBJ2-7; D uncertain. CDR1 is LNHNV, CDR2 YYDKDF, per germline (reference sequence). This CDR3 spans 13 amino acids. V lost 1 base and J 2 bases, leaving 6 bases between the germline ends. As DNA, the CDR3 is TGTGCCACCAGCAGAGGGGTTACCTACGAGCAGTACTTC. It yields the protein CATSRGVTYEQYF. The full variable domain, its missing parts supplied by reference TRBV15 and TRBJ2-7, is DAMVIQNPRYQVTQFGKPVTLSCSQTLNHNVMYWYQQKSSQAPKLLFHYYDKDFNNEADTPDNFQSRRPNTSFCFLDIRSPGLGDTAMYLCATSRGVTYEQYFGPGTRLTVT.

The chain couples TRBV28 to TRBJ2-5, with 11 nucleotides matching TRBD2. The CDR3 has 16 residues. Germline trimming cut 3 bases from V and 5 bases from J; bases unmatched to any gene: 8. The germline V gene encodes CDR1 MDHEN and CDR2 SYDVKM. The CDR3 sequence: CASSFSASGGRETQYF. The CDR3 nucleotides are TGTGCCAGCAGTTTTTCGGCTAGCGGGGGGCGGGAGACCCAGTACTTC.

At least ten counts were recorded for this clonotype. The genes are TRBV18 and TRBJ1-1; D unresolved. CDR1 and CDR2 from the germline V gene are KGHSH and LQKENI. This CDR3 contains 15 residues. The germline V and J ends were trimmed by 2 bases and 6 bases, with 16 bases remaining between them. This CDR3 reads CASSPGAHPIPEAFF. In DNA, the CDR3 is TGTGCCAGCTCACCAGGCGCCCATCCGATCCCTGAAGCTTTCTTT. The full variable domain, with the rest looked up from reference TRBV18 and TRBJ1-1, is NAGVMQNPRHLVRRRGQEARLRCSPMKGHSHVYWYRQLPEEGLKFMVYLQKENIIDESGMPKERFSAEFPKEGPSILRIQQVVRGDSAAYFCASSPGAHPIPEAFFGQGTRLTVV.

This sequence joins TRBV6-6 and TRBJ2-3, with D unresolved. The CDR3 loop spans 16 amino acids. Trimming took 2 bases from V and 1 from J, leaving 13 bases between them. CDR1 and CDR2 (germline): MNHNY, SVGAGI (reference sequence). As DNA, the CDR3 is TGTGCCAGCAGTTACACATTCCCCCGAGGCACAGATACGCAGTATTTT. It is translated as CASSYTFPRGTDTQYF.

The CDR3 DNA is TGTGCCAGCAGCCCGGACAGGGGGCACACTGAAGCTTTCTTT. It codes for CASSPDRGHTEAFF. The rearrangement uses TRBV5-5 and TRBJ1-1; 11 bases are a match to TRBD1. V trimming: 4 bases; J trimming: 3 bases; junction bases outside the gene matches: 2. CDR1 is SGHKS, CDR2 YYEKEE, per germline (reference sequence). The CDR3 length is 14 residues.

V and J are TRBV25-1 and TRBJ1-2; 7 bases line up with TRBD1. The V gene's germline CDR1 is MGHDK and CDR2 SYGVNS. The ends lost 3 bases at V and 2 bases at J; junction bases unmatched: 3. The CDR3 length is 14 residues. CDR3 sequence: CASSDQGGNYGYTF. The CDR3 nucleotides are TGTGCCAGCAGTGATCAAGGGGGCAACTATGGCTACACCTTC.

This clonotype was detected many times. The chain links TRBV12-3 or TRBV12-4 to TRBJ1-5; D not resolved. V lost 4 bases and J 1 base, leaving 8 bases between the germline ends. The CDR3 sequence is 14 residues long. The chain's CDR3 is CASSYSGSNQPQHF. CDR3 bases: TGTGCCAGCAGTTATAGTGGCAGCAATCAGCCCCAGCATTTT.

The chain has TRBV7-8 and TRBJ2-3; 9 bases map to TRBD2. Trimming removed 5 bases from V and 3 bases from J; junction bases left unmatched: 12. The V gene's germline CDR1 is SGHVS and CDR2 FQNEAQ. The CDR3 loop spans 17 amino acids. CDR3 sequence reads: CASSLRSVAGVTDTQYF. As DNA, the CDR3 is TGTGCCAGCAGCCTCCGGTCGGTAGCGGGAGTTACAGATACGCAGTATTTT.

This clonotype has at least ten counts. The CDR3 DNA is TGTGCCAGCAGTTTAAGTCGGGGGCTGGTTCAGCCCCAGCATTTT. Translation: CASSLSRGLVQPQHF. The chain couples TRBV28 to TRBJ1-5, with a weak D call TRBD1 (6 bases). The CDR3 length is 15 residues. Trimming pared 2 bases from V and 6 bases from J, leaving 14 bases between. CDR1 and CDR2 from the germline V gene are MDHEN and SYDVKM.

This clonotype was seen a handful of times. CDR3 loop: CASSIGYRDNQPQHF. Written as DNA, the CDR3 is TGTGCCAGTAGTATAGGGTACAGGGACAATCAGCCCCAGCATTTT. This chain links TRBV19 with TRBJ1-5; tentative D call: TRBD1 (6 bases). CDR3 size: 15 residues. Trimming took off 1 base at V and 3 bases at J, with 10 bases between the two ends. Germline CDR1 LNHDA, CDR2 SQIVND (reference sequence).

This clonotype was found a few times. The chain has TRBV6-5 and TRBJ2-3; the match to TRBD2 covers 11 bases. The CDR3 runs to 16 residues. V dropped 5 bases and J dropped 2; count of bases not matched to a gene: 6. The germline CDR1 and CDR2 sequences are MNHEY and SVGAGI. The CDR3 region is CASSQLAGGITDTQYF. The DNA of the CDR3 is TGTGCCAGCAGTCAATTAGCGGGGGGGATCACAGATACGCAGTATTTT.

This clonotype appeared a few times. This rearrangement joins TRBV6-1 to TRBJ1-1; D gene uncertain. Germline V CDR1 and CDR2: MNHNS, SASEGT. The CDR3 runs 14 residues. The germline V and J ends were trimmed by 5 bases and 3 bases, with 13 bases remaining between them. The CDR3 bases are TGTGCCAGCAGTCGGGCCTTTACGGACACTGAAGCTTTCTTT. It yields the protein CASSRAFTDTEAFF.

The V and J genes are TRBV7-6 and TRBJ2-1; no clear D gene. Trimming pared 5 bases from V and 4 bases from J, leaving 9 bases between. The CDR3 has 13 amino acids. Germline CDR1 reads SGHVS; CDR2 reads FNYEAQ. The CDR3 spells CASSDPQYNEQFF. The CDR3 DNA follows: TGTGCCAGCAGCGACCCCCAGTACAATGAGCAGTTCTTC.

The J gene is TRBJ1-5, the V gene TRBV4-2; TRBD1 matches 10 bases. Germline values: CDR1 LGHNA, CDR2 YNFKEQ. The CDR3 length is 18 residues. With V trimmed by 0 bases and J by 2 bases, 7 bases remained unmatched. CDR3 coding DNA: TGTGCCAGCAGCCAAGAGGAGCGGACAGGGGGTCGCAATCAGCCCCAGCATTTT. Translating gives CASSQEERTGGRNQPQHF.

Points on this clonotype: A read error may be the cause here, since a much bigger clone is one base away. V gene TRBV7-2 combines with J gene TRBJ2-7; 15 bases are a match to TRBD2. This CDR3 is built from 16 residues. With 5 bases clipped from V and 8 bases from J, the junction kept 10 bases outside the gene matches. Germline V gives CDR1 SGHTA, CDR2 FQGNSA. The CDR3 here is CASSPRTSGRAGKQYF. CDR3 DNA sequence: TGTGCCAGCAGCCCACGGACTAGCGGGAGGGCCGGCAAGCAGTACTTC.

A few counts support this clonotype. The chain joins TRBV7-2 to TRBJ1-2, with D possibly being TRBD1 (6 bases). Trimming shortened V by 6 bases and J by 8 bases, and 22 bases separated the two germline ends. This CDR3 is built from 15 residues. CDR1 is SGHTA, CDR2 FQGNSA, per germline. Here the CDR3 reads CASRSHLDRNGGYTF. The CDR3 coding sequence is TGTGCCAGCAGATCTCACTTAGACAGGAACGGCGGCTACACCTTC. The whole variable domain, filled in from reference TRBV7-2 and TRBJ1-2, reads GAGVSQSPSNKVTEKGKDVELRCDPISGHTALYWYRQSLGQGLEFLIYFQGNSAPDKSGLPSDRFSAERTGGSVSTLTIQRTQQEDSAVYLCASRSHLDRNGGYTFGSGTRLTVV.